Presented here are 26 T cell receptor beta chains from one specimen sequenced in a study of shared clonotypes between healthy human individuals. Naive-designated CD8 cells lacked CD45RO, were positively enriched for CCR7, and omitted terminally differentiated effector memory CD45RA+ cells. The protocol was immunoSEQ multiplex PCR, while the TCRdb copy is restricted to in-frame clones and leaves out a portion. The table shows about 2.1 million clones, with 90% to 95% occurring only once. Sequenced material: naive CD8+ T cells from PBMCs. These TCRs come from a man between 18 and 29 years old in good health. Some clones in this sample may be carry-over from other donors' samples.

The V and J genes are TRBV11-2 and TRBJ2-7; weak D call: TRBD2 (5 bases). The CDR3 runs 13 residues. V lost 4 bases and J 4 bases, leaving 11 bases between the germline ends. Germline V gene sequence: CDR1 SGHAT, CDR2 FQNNGV. The CDR3 nucleotides read TGTGCCAGCAGCTCCCGACGGGAATACGAGCAGTACTTC. This gives the protein CASSSRREYEQYF.

The CDR3 reads CAISESWGQPQHF. The CDR3 DNA reads as TGTGCCATCAGTGAGTCGTGGGGCCAGCCCCAGCATTTT. The chain employs TRBV10-3 and TRBJ1-5; D is perhaps TRBD1 (5 bases). Trimming stripped 0 bases from V and 7 bases from J, with 7 bases between. The CDR3 has 13 amino acids. The germline CDR1 and CDR2 sequences are ENHRY and SYGVKD.

The V and J genes are TRBV7-9 and TRBJ1-6, with no clear D. Trimming stripped 4 bases from V and 13 bases from J, with 11 bases between. The CDR3 runs 12 residues. CDR1 and CDR2 (germline): SEHNR, FQNEAQ (reference sequence). Here the CDR3 DNA reads TGTGCCAGCAGCTCAGACGTGGGTCCCCTCCACTTT. Its translation is CASSSDVGPLHF.

This clone was found a few times. The rearrangement links TRBV30 to TRBJ1-2; perhaps TRBD1 as D (5 bases). V dropped 0 bases and J dropped 7 bases, with 15 bases sitting between them. CDR1 and CDR2 from the germline V gene are GTSNPN and SVGIG (reference sequence). This CDR3 is built from 14 residues. The CDR3 bases are TGTGCCTGGAGTGTACTCGGGACCGTCTTTGGCTACACCTTC. Amino acids: CAWSVLGTVFGYTF.

The J gene is TRBJ2-1, the V gene TRBV9, with TRBD2 matching 9 bases. The germline V gene has CDR1 SGDLS and CDR2 YYNGEE. The CDR3 is 16 residues long. V was pared by 4 bases and J by 6 bases, with 11 bases of the junction left unmatched. The CDR3 region has the DNA TGTGCCAGCAGCCCCCACGGGACTAGCCCGACCAATGAGCAGTTCTTC. It translates to CASSPHGTSPTNEQFF.

V and J are TRBV28 and TRBJ2-7; weak D call: TRBD2 (5 bases). Germline V gives CDR1 MDHEN, CDR2 SYDVKM. V lost 1 base, J lost 6 bases, and 13 bases lay in between. This CDR3 region has 14 residues. CDR3 nucleotide sequence: TGTGCCAGCAGTTTATCGTTGAGAGGGAGCGAGCAGTACTTC. Residues: CASSLSLRGSEQYF. The variable domain in full, completed from reference TRBV28 and TRBJ2-7, reads DVKVTQSSRYLVKRTGEKVFLECVQDMDHENMFWYRQDPGLGLRLIYFSYDVKMKEKGDIPEGYSVSREKKERFSLILESASTNQTSMYLCASSLSLRGSEQYFGPGTRLTVT.

On this clone: At the DNA level, this CDR3 is encoded by other sequences in the same sample as well. The gene calls are TRBV5-1 and TRBJ2-1; no definite D call. The CDR3 runs 11 residues. The ends were cut back, 0 bases at V and 10 bases at J, with 5 bases in the middle. CDR1 and CDR2 (germline): SGHRS, YFSETQ. CDR3 sequence: CASSLGLEQFF. The CDR3 nucleotides read TGCGCCAGCAGCTTGGGCCTAGAGCAGTTCTTC.

The chain has TRBV25-1 and TRBJ2-1, with a tentative D call TRBD1 (6 bases). The CDR3 sequence is 15 residues long. V shed 5 bases and J shed 3 bases, with 14 bases lying between them. Per the germline V gene, CDR1 is MGHDK and CDR2 is SYGVNS. The CDR3 DNA sequence: TGTGCCAGCAGTCCCGCACAGGGTATCTACAATGAGCAGTTCTTC. Translating gives CASSPAQGIYNEQFF.

This sequence joins TRBV2 and TRBJ2-7; 14 nucleotides match TRBD2. J was trimmed by 1 base and V by 8 bases; bases with no gene match: 7. The CDR3 loop spans 16 amino acids. Germline CDR1 reads SNHLY; CDR2 reads FYNNEI. The CDR3 spells CASWGLAGVGSYEQYF. CDR3 coding DNA: TGTGCCAGCTGGGGACTAGCGGGGGTGGGGTCCTACGAGCAGTACTTC.

As for this clone: Other DNA sequences in this specimen translate into the identical CDR3. The chain recombines TRBV27 with TRBJ2-1; no firm D call. V was cut by 0 bases and J by 7 bases, with 7 bases left in between. The V gene's germline CDR1 is MNHEY and CDR2 SMNVEV (reference sequence). The CDR3 is 13 residues long. CDR3 sequence (DNA): TGTGCCAGCAGTTTATCGTTAAGGAATGAGCAGTTCTTC. It specifies CASSLSLRNEQFF.

The gene calls are TRBV15 and TRBJ1-2, with D uncertain. The CDR3 is 14 amino acids. The germline gives CDR1 LNHNV, CDR2 YYDKDF (reference sequence). V lost 5 bases to trimming and J lost 4 bases, with 14 bases between them. Here the CDR3 reads CATSPGEGPYGYTF. For the CDR3, the DNA is TGTGCCACCAGCCCCGGGGAGGGCCCCTATGGCTACACCTTC.

The chain carries TRBV19 and TRBJ1-5, with 10 bases matching TRBD1. CDR1 is LNHDA and CDR2 is SQIVND in the germline V gene (reference sequence). This CDR3 has 15 amino acids. V shed 5 bases, J shed 4 bases, and the junction held 5 bases outside the gene matches. CDR3 sequence (DNA): TGTGCCAGTAGTGTGGGGGACAGGGGAAATCAGCCCCAGCATTTT. As protein: CASSVGDRGNQPQHF.

The genes are TRBV11-2 and TRBJ1-1; D gene unclear. Germline assignment: CDR1 SGHAT and CDR2 FQNNGV. This CDR3 contains 15 residues. The V end lost 2 bases, the J end lost 0 bases, and 10 bases lay between the germline ends. This chain's CDR3 is CASSLQADLNTEAFF. The DNA of the CDR3 is TGTGCCAGCAGCTTACAGGCGGATTTGAACACTGAAGCTTTCTTT.

V is TRBV4-1 and J is TRBJ2-1; 8 bases are a match to TRBD1. The CDR3 has 14 amino acids. Germline V gene data show CDR1 as MGHRA and CDR2 as YSYEKL. V shed 1 base and J 8 bases; nucleotides not matched to a gene: 4. The CDR3 here is CASSQVGQGHEQFF. The CDR3 region has the DNA TGCGCCAGCAGCCAAGTTGGACAGGGCCATGAGCAGTTCTTC.

Points on this clone: This likely came from a read error, as a far larger clone is one base away. The gene calls are TRBV28 and TRBJ1-1; possible D gene TRBD1, 5 bases. V lost 6 bases and J lost 0, with 8 bases in between. Germline-derived CDR1 and CDR2 are MDHEN and SYDVKM. The CDR3 covers 13 residues. The CDR3 DNA sequence: TGTGCCAGCAGGGGGACGGTGAACACTGAAGCTTTCTTT. Translating it yields CASRGTVNTEAFF.

This rearrangement joins TRBV10-2 to TRBJ2-7, with D possibly being TRBD1 or TRBD2 (5 bases each). The CDR3 length is 13 residues. Germline assignment: CDR1 WSHSY and CDR2 SAAADI. V lost 0 bases and J 4 bases, leaving 7 bases between the germline ends. CDR3 sequence: CASSESGVYEQYF. As DNA, the CDR3 is TGCGCCAGCAGTGAGTCGGGGGTTTACGAGCAGTACTTC.

The chain carries TRBV11-2 and TRBJ2-7; D perhaps matches TRBD2 (6 bases). There are 16 residues in the CDR3. Germline V gene data show CDR1 as SGHAT and CDR2 as FQNNGV. V gave up 1 base and J gave up 1 base, with 14 bases separating them. The CDR3 region is CASSLVTAGPSYEQYF. The CDR3 DNA is TGTGCCAGCAGCTTAGTCACAGCGGGTCCATCCTACGAGCAGTACTTC.

The sample holds one count of this clone. The chain combines TRBV27 with TRBJ2-3; D is ambiguous. Germline V gene data show CDR1 as MNHEY and CDR2 as SMNVEV (reference sequence). The CDR3 spans 13 residues. V was shortened by 6 bases and J by 8 bases, with 15 bases between the two germline ends. The CDR3 DNA is TGTGCCAGCAGCCGACTCTCATTCCCTACGCAGTATTTT. Translated: CASSRLSFPTQYF.

This clone was recorded once. The chain carries TRBV6-1 and TRBJ2-5; 8 nucleotides align to TRBD1. CDR1 MNHNS and CDR2 SASEGT come from the germline V gene. The ends lost 0 bases at V and 5 bases at J; junction bases unmatched: 11. This CDR3 is 17 amino acids long. CDR3 coding DNA: TGTGCCAGCAGTGAAGCGCGGACAGGGATGCGTCGGGAGACCCAGTACTTC. Its translation is CASSEARTGMRRETQYF.

The J gene is TRBJ2-2, the V gene TRBV7-9; D not certain. Deletions cut 1 base from V and 5 bases from J, with 8 bases between. This CDR3 contains 14 residues. CDR1 and CDR2 from the germline V gene are SEHNR and FQNEAQ (reference sequence). The CDR3 DNA reads as TGTGCCAGCAGCTTAGTCTATATGACCGGGGAGCTGTTTTTT. Amino acid sequence: CASSLVYMTGELFF.

V usage is TRBV29-1 and J usage is TRBJ2-1, with 8 bases that match TRBD1. Germline V gives CDR1 SQVTM, CDR2 ANQGSEA. Losses at the gene ends were 4 bases for V and 7 bases for J; bases not matched to a gene: 6. This CDR3 spans 13 amino acids. The CDR3 loop reads CSVAGGARNEQFF. In nucleotides, the CDR3 is TGCAGCGTTGCAGGGGGCGCACGGAATGAGCAGTTCTTC.

V and J are TRBV7-9 and TRBJ2-1; D could derive from TRBD1 or TRBD2 (5 bases each). Germline assignment: CDR1 SEHNR and CDR2 FQNEAQ (reference sequence). Trimming took off 3 bases at V and 6 bases at J, with 9 bases between the two ends. CDR3 length equals 13 residues. CDR3 loop: CASSFRAGNEQFF. The CDR3 DNA reads TGTGCCAGCAGCTTCAGGGCGGGCAATGAGCAGTTCTTC.

The CDR3 sequence is CASSLSKTQYF. The CDR3 nucleotides read TGTGCCAGCAGCTTAAGCAAAACCCAGTACTTC. The V gene is TRBV7-3, the J gene TRBJ2-5; D call uncertain. V gave up 1 base and J gave up 8 bases, with 5 bases separating them. The CDR3 extends over 11 amino acids. CDR1 and CDR2 from the germline V gene are SGHTA and FQGTGA.

This chain uses TRBV9 with TRBJ2-3; weak D call: TRBD2 (5 bases). The CDR3 spans 14 residues. V dropped 0 bases and J dropped 5 bases, with 10 bases sitting between them. The germline V gene encodes CDR1 SGDLS and CDR2 YYNGEE. CDR3 in DNA: TGTGCCAGCAGCGTAGCGGGAATCAAAGATACGCAGTATTTT. It specifies CASSVAGIKDTQYF.

The V and J genes are TRBV19 and TRBJ1-5; D uncertain. This CDR3 is 16 amino acids long. Germline loops: CDR1 LNHDA, CDR2 SQIVND (reference sequence). With 1 base removed from V and 1 base from J, the gap between germline ends came to 11 bases. The DNA of the CDR3 is TGTGCCAGTAGTATAGCGCACAAAGGGAGCAATCAGCCCCAGCATTTT. This gives the protein CASSIAHKGSNQPQHF.

J is TRBJ2-6 and V is TRBV10-3; D remains unclear. With 0 bases removed from V and 4 bases from J, the gap between germline ends came to 4 bases. CDR3 size: 14 residues. Germline V CDR1 and CDR2: ENHRY, SYGVKD. Here the CDR3 reads CAISESAGANVLTF. In DNA form, the CDR3 reads TGTGCCATCAGTGAGTCGGCGGGGGCCAACGTCCTGACTTTC.